Listed below are T cell receptor beta chains from one sample, sequenced in a study of low-dose radiotherapy and immunotherapy resistance in tumors. TCRdb ran MiXCR on the reads and lists one entry per CDR3 protein. The data hold tens of thousands of distinct CDR3 sequences, with over 15% observed a single time. The sample here was PBMCs, taken before treatment. Receptor source: a male donor with prostate cancer. CDR3s include the opening cysteine and the closing phenylalanine or tryptophan. Clone size is shown for a subset of rows, as once, few, many or a class of expanded clone.

j_call: TRBJ2-1
v_call: TRBV20-1
clone_size: many
cdr3_aa: CSRVAGEHNEQFF

j_call: TRBJ2-7
v_call: TRBV12-3/TRBV12-4
clone_size: many
cdr3_aa: CASSPLTGVPRYEQYF

j_call: TRBJ2-3
v_call: TRBV5-4
clone_size: many
cdr3_aa: CASSLPGGGAGDTQYF

j_call: TRBJ2-2
v_call: TRBV7-9
clone_size: few
cdr3_aa: CASSPNIKGTGELFF

j_call: TRBJ2-1
v_call: TRBV4-1
clone_size: many
cdr3_aa: CASSQDQRGGDNEQFF

j_call: TRBJ2-5
v_call: TRBV7-9
clone_size: many
cdr3_aa: CASEETQYF

j_call: TRBJ2-2
v_call: TRBV30
clone_size: many
cdr3_aa: CAWSGWDADTGELFF

j_call: TRBJ2-3
v_call: TRBV7-4
clone_size: many
cdr3_aa: CASTKGLAGGTDTQYF

j_call: TRBJ2-3
v_call: TRBV6-6
clone_size: many
cdr3_aa: CASRTGLAGRDTQYF

j_call: TRBJ2-5
v_call: TRBV20-1
clone_size: many
cdr3_aa: CSAMNKETQYF

j_call: TRBJ2-7
v_call: TRBV9
clone_size: many
cdr3_aa: CASSGPWGDEQYF

j_call: TRBJ2-5
v_call: TRBV5-1
clone_size: .
cdr3_aa: CASMWQETQYF

j_call: TRBJ1-2
v_call: TRBV5-1
clone_size: many
cdr3_aa: CASSLSGTYGYTF

j_call: TRBJ2-5
v_call: TRBV7-2
clone_size: many
cdr3_aa: CASSFRGGDFETQYF

j_call: TRBJ2-5
v_call: TRBV11-2
clone_size: .
cdr3_aa: CASSYLPGETQYF

j_call: TRBJ2-1
v_call: TRBV5-6
clone_size: .
cdr3_aa: CASSKTSGGEQFF

j_call: TRBJ2-7
v_call: TRBV6-2/TRBV6-3
clone_size: many
cdr3_aa: CASEINRDRTYEQYF

j_call: TRBJ2-1
v_call: TRBV6-2/TRBV6-3
clone_size: many
cdr3_aa: CASFESLSEQFF

j_call: TRBJ2-3
v_call: TRBV7-2
clone_size: many
cdr3_aa: CASSPSAGGPTDTQYF

j_call: TRBJ2-7
v_call: TRBV27
clone_size: .
cdr3_aa: CASTSGGDYEQYF

j_call: TRBJ1-1
v_call: TRBV7-2
clone_size: .
cdr3_aa: CASTRQPMNTEAFF

j_call: TRBJ2-3
v_call: TRBV12-3/TRBV12-4
clone_size: .
cdr3_aa: CASSTGQGLNTQYF

j_call: TRBJ2-1
v_call: TRBV25-1
clone_size: many
cdr3_aa: CASSEKSGFYNEQFF

j_call: TRBJ2-3
v_call: TRBV6-4
clone_size: many
cdr3_aa: CASSEGTHTDTQYF

j_call: TRBJ2-7
v_call: TRBV7-2
clone_size: many
cdr3_aa: CASSVARALYYEQYF

j_call: TRBJ2-2
v_call: TRBV2
clone_size: many
cdr3_aa: CASSDRGGELFF

j_call: TRBJ2-1
v_call: TRBV5-1
clone_size: .
cdr3_aa: CASSLEGPEQFF